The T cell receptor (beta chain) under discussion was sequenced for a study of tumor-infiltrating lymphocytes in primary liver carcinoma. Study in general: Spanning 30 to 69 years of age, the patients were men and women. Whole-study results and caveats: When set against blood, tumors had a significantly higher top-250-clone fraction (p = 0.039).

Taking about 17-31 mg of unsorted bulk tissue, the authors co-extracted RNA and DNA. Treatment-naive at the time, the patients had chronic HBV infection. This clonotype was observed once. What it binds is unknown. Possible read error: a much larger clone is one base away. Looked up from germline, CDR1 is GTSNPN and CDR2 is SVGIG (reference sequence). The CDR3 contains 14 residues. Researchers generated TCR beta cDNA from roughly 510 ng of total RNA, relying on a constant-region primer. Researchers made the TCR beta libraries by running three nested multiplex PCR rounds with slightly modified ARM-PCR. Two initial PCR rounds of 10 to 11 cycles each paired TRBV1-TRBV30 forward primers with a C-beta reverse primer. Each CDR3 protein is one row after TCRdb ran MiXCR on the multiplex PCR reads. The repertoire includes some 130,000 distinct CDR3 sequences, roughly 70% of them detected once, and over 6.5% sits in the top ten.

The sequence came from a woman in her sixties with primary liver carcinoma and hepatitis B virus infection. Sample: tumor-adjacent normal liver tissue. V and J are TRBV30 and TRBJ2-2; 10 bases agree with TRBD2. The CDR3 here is CVWGLAPNTGELFF. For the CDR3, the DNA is TGTGTCTGGGGACTAGCGCCTAACACCGGGGAGCTGTTTTTT.